This TCR beta chain emerged from a study of shared clonotypes between healthy human individuals. The overall study: With ages of 18 to 49, the donors were two women and a few men.

Sequenced by immunoSEQ multiplex PCR; TCRdb stores in-frame clones only, minus some. The sample yields approximately 330,000 clones, around 79% seen once. This CDR3 has 16 residues. The V gene's germline CDR1 is SEHNR and CDR2 FQNEAQ (reference sequence). Trimming removed 4 bases at V and 3 bases at J, with 16 bases between. This clone occurred once. V and J are TRBV7-9 and TRBJ2-1, with TRBD2 as a possible D gene (5 bases). The sample taken for sequencing was memory CD4+ T cells sorted from blood. Specified subset: CD45RA-negative fraction. The sequence came from a man aged 25-45 years in good health. The CDR3 reads CASSSYLAGLYNEQFF. CDR3 bases: TGTGCCAGCAGCTCTTACCTAGCAGGACTCTACAATGAGCAGTTCTTC.